One sample yielded the 13 T cell receptor beta chains listed below, sequenced in a study of Graves' ophthalmopathy and Graves' hyperthyroidism. TCR beta CDR3 regions were amplified from RNA transcripts. Amplification began with first-round RT-PCR using HTBI primers, then second-round multiplex PCR was performed. TCRdb fed the multiplex PCR reads into MiXCR, producing one record per CDR3 protein. Of about 400,000 distinct CDR3 sequences in the sample, less than 20% were seen once. The sequencing input was peripheral blood. The receptor source for this set is a woman under 30 with stable Graves' hyperthyroidism.

Ten or more counts support this clonotype. The chain is built from TRBV28 and TRBJ1-1; 8 nucleotides align to TRBD1. CDR1 and CDR2 (germline): MDHEN, SYDVKM. J lost 1 base, V lost 5 bases, and 9 bases had no gene match. The CDR3 contains 16 residues. This chain's CDR3 is CASSPTGASWNTEAFF. The CDR3 coding sequence is TGTGCCAGCAGTCCGACAGGGGCTAGTTGGAACACTGAAGCTTTCTTT.

The chain combines TRBV20-1 with TRBJ2-7, with TRBD1 matching 9 bases. CDR3 length equals 14 residues. V lost 3 bases to trimming and J lost 3 bases; unmatched junction nucleotides: 6. Germline CDR1 is DFQATT and CDR2 is SNEGSKA (reference sequence). The CDR3: CSARSDRGYYEQYF. The CDR3 DNA reads as TGCAGTGCTAGGTCGGACAGGGGTTACTACGAGCAGTACTTC.

The chain carries TRBV15 and TRBJ1-6, with a possible D match to TRBD1 (5 bases). V was clipped by 0 bases and J by 6 bases, with 9 bases between them. This CDR3 comprises 15 residues. Germline CDR1 reads LNHNV; CDR2 reads YYDKDF (reference sequence). Here the CDR3 DNA reads TGTGCCACCAGCAGAGATCCCCAGGGTAATTCACCCCTCCACTTT. Translating gives CATSRDPQGNSPLHF.

This clonotype was detected many times. This chain links TRBV24-1 with TRBJ2-4; tentative D call: TRBD1 (8 bases). The CDR3 totals 17 residues. V lost 3 bases, J lost 3 bases, and 17 bases lay in between. Germline CDR1 is KGHDR and CDR2 is SFDVKD. CDR3 in amino acids: CATSDPGQGGDKNIQYF. The DNA of the CDR3 is TGTGCCACCAGTGATCCCGGACAGGGAGGGGACAAAAACATTCAGTACTTC.

This clonotype was seen at least ten times. V is TRBV7-2 and J is TRBJ2-7, with unresolved D. The CDR3 runs 12 residues. Trimming shortened V by 1 base and J by 6 bases, and 7 bases separated the two germline ends. From germline, CDR1 is SGHTA and CDR2 FQGNSA. CDR3 sequence (DNA): TGTGCCAGCAGCTTAGATCTGGGCGAGCAGTACTTC. The encoded protein is CASSLDLGEQYF. Full variable domain (rest looked up from reference TRBV7-2 and TRBJ2-7): GAGVSQSPSNKVTEKGKDVELRCDPISGHTALYWYRQSLGQGLEFLIYFQGNSAPDKSGLPSDRFSAERTGGSVSTLTIQRTQQEDSAVYLCASSLDLGEQYFGPGTRLTVT.

This clonotype was picked up many times. The rearrangement joins TRBV28 to TRBJ1-2; TRBD1 is a possible D gene (5 bases). The V and J ends lost 7 bases and 3 bases respectively, with 15 bases between them. The germline V gene encodes CDR1 MDHEN and CDR2 SYDVKM. This CDR3 is 14 amino acids long. CDR3 DNA: TGTGCCAGCAACCCTCCAGGGAGTGACTATGGCTACACCTTC. Its translation: CASNPPGSDYGYTF.

This clonotype was found many times. The chain employs TRBV12-3 or TRBV12-4 and TRBJ1-5; possibly TRBD1 for D (5 bases). This CDR3 has 13 amino acids. Trimming pared 3 bases from V and 5 bases from J, leaving 8 bases between. The CDR3 reads CASSFGGDQPQHF. As DNA, the CDR3 is TGTGCCAGCAGTTTCGGGGGGGATCAGCCCCAGCATTTT.

This clonotype was picked up many times. V gene TRBV24-1 combines with J gene TRBJ2-6; D remains ambiguous. This CDR3 is 12 amino acids long. Between the trimmed V and J ends, which lost 7 bases and 0 bases, there was a span of 0 bases. Germline loops: CDR1 KGHDR, CDR2 SFDVKD. Here the CDR3 reads CATSSGANVLTF. The CDR3 DNA is TGTGCCACCAGCTCTGGGGCCAACGTCCTGACTTTC.

This clonotype has at least ten counts. The gene calls are TRBV12-3 or TRBV12-4 and TRBJ2-5; D unresolved. V gave up 3 bases and J gave up 0 bases, with 14 bases separating them. This CDR3 has 16 residues. The CDR3 loop reads CASSFWRDTYQETQYF. The CDR3 bases are TGTGCCAGCAGTTTTTGGCGCGACACATACCAAGAGACCCAGTACTTC.

The rearrangement uses TRBV6-5 and TRBJ1-6, with D tentatively TRBD1 (6 bases). V shed 2 bases and J shed 0 bases, with 20 bases lying between them. The V gene's germline CDR1 is MNHEY and CDR2 SVGAGI. This CDR3 is 20 amino acids long. The CDR3, as DNA: TGTGCCAGCAGTTACAGGGGGAAGGGGACTCCGACCTCCTATAATTCACCCCTCCACTTT. Translated, it gives CASSYRGKGTPTSYNSPLHF.

This clonotype was seen ten or more times. The chain recombines TRBV7-2 with TRBJ1-2, with TRBD1 matching over 9 bases. The CDR3 sequence is 14 residues long. V was pared by 5 bases and J by 4 bases, with 5 bases of the junction left unmatched. The germline gives CDR1 SGHTA, CDR2 FQGNSA. The CDR3: CASSRDRASYGYTF. The DNA for the CDR3 is TGTGCCAGCAGCCGGGACAGGGCAAGCTATGGCTACACCTTC.

Remarks on this clonotype: Given a much more abundant clone one base away, this may be a read error. This sequence joins TRBV27 and TRBJ1-2; TRBD1 aligns across 8 bases. The V gene's germline CDR1 is MNHEY and CDR2 SMNVEV (reference sequence). This CDR3 is built from 16 residues. The CDR3 bases are TGTGCCAGCAGTTTATATTTCAGGGGGCACAGTCGCGGCTACGCCTTC. This gives the protein CASSLYFRGHSRGYAF.

This clonotype was observed at least ten times. This sequence joins TRBV19 and TRBJ1-1; D is possibly TRBD1 (6 bases). CDR1 LNHDA and CDR2 SQIVND come from the germline V gene (reference sequence). This CDR3 region has 15 residues. The ends were cut back, 1 base at V and 3 bases at J, with 12 bases in the middle. CDR3 sequence reads: CASSIAEQGHTEAFF. CDR3 coding DNA: TGTGCCAGTAGTATAGCCGAACAGGGCCACACTGAAGCTTTCTTT.